This T cell receptor beta chain was sequenced in a study of blood T cell repertoires in COVID-19. Turning to the study itself: Samples representing acute and convalescent COVID-19 were sourced from the United States, Italy and Spain. From T cells, B-cell-depleted T cells, or PBMCs came the material, which was cDNA or gDNA.

Germline CDR1 and CDR2: MNHEY and SMNVEV (reference sequence). The V segment lost 4 bases and the J segment 3 bases; nucleotides outside the gene matches: 5. The CDR3 is made up of 15 amino acids. Cohort allocation depended upon clinical history that participants reported. As originally analysed: The assay estimated nucleated cells by amplifying reference gene primers. The data were produced by immunoSEQ multiplex PCR, yet TCRdb's version contains in-frame clones alone and is incomplete. The V and J calls and the clone size are those of that table, but D and trimming were determined from the DNA. The sample shows about 230,000 clones, roughly 91% of them seen only once.

The sequence derives from a young woman with acute COVID-19. This sequence joins TRBV27 and TRBJ2-1, with 8 bases aligning to TRBD1. The sequenced sample was PBMCs or T cells enriched from blood (not recorded which). The CDR3 DNA reads TGTGCCAGCAGTTCCGGGACAGGAAACTACAATGAGCAGTTCTTC. Protein product: CASSSGTGNYNEQFF.